This T cell receptor (beta chain) emerged from a study of T cells after posttransplantation cyclophosphamide. Findings and limits, study-wide: Tissue-infiltrating T cells from skin or gut overlapped little with blood T cells. Recipient CMV seropositivity and CMV reactivation strongly tracked TRB clonality.

Busulfan-fludarabine conditioning, marrow transplant, and cyclophosphamide on days +3 and +4 were administered. Here immunoSEQ multiplex PCR was the method, and the copy in TCRdb shows in-frame clones only, minus some. The data show around 2,600 clones, about 67% seen once. This clone is categorized as large. Its antigen is as yet unknown. J gave up 4 bases and V 5 bases, and 7 bases lay outside the gene matches. The CDR3 contains 15 residues. Germline lookup yields CDR1 SGHVT and CDR2 SQSDAQ. Sequencing used PBMCs, obtained 30 days after allogeneic stem cell transplant with posttransplant cyclophosphamide. The TCR was taken from a female patient in her forties or fifties who received an allogeneic stem cell transplant from a related donor, was CMV-positive, and had no GVHD. Some T cells may arise from the graft donor. The rearrangement joins TRBV7-4 to TRBJ1-3; 8 positions agree with TRBD1. CDR3 in amino acids: CASSNRTGLGNTIYF. CDR3 bases: TGTGCCAGCAGCAACCGGACAGGGCTAGGAAACACCATATATTTT.